What follows is one TCR beta chain and its context. The antigen is not known. At the DNA level, this CDR3 is encoded by other sequences in the same sample as well. In replicate PCRs of unsorted PBMC, around 300 ng DNA, about 31,000 T cell genomes, was used. The data were produced by immunoSEQ multiplex PCR, yet TCRdb's version contains in-frame clones alone and is incomplete. The profile covers about 480,000 clones, with about 80% appearing a single time and 12% taken by the ten largest. The source of the sample is a study of shared clonotypes between healthy human individuals. Trimming pared 1 base from V and 2 bases from J, leaving 9 bases between. The CDR3 spans 14 residues. Per germline, CDR1 SEHNR and CDR2 FQNEAQ (reference sequence). Study-level results: Only blood underwent sampling, and tissue repertoires likely differ. Donors were few, which limited the genetic and exposure-history diversity represented.

The material sequenced was PBMCs. V usage is TRBV7-9 and J usage is TRBJ2-7; D unresolved. This receptor was obtained from a woman between 40 and 50 years old in good health. Some clones in this sample may be carry-over from other donors' samples. CDR3 sequence: CASSLGGAAYEQYF. DNA for the CDR3: TGTGCCAGCAGCTTAGGAGGAGCAGCCTACGAGCAGTACTTC. Full variable domain (remainder filled in from reference TRBV7-9 and TRBJ2-7): DTGVSQNPRHKITKRGQNVTFRCDPISEHNRLYWYRQTLGQGPEFLTYFQNEAQLEKSRLLSDRFSAERPKGSFSTLEIQRTEQGDSAMYLCASSLGGAAYEQYFGPGTRLTVT.